Below, 19 T cell receptor beta chains from the same sample are listed, as sequenced in a study of CD8+ T cells in alopecia areata (dated by TCRdb to 2016 to 2019). The library was prepared using the immunoSEQ multiplex PCR assay. For TCR sequencing, RNA was extracted from every sample and reverse transcribed into cDNA to serve as template. TCRdb mirrors the immuneACCESS table, restricted to in-frame sequences. Some clones are absent from its copies; in checked studies, under half trace to an unresolved V gene, and the reason for the others is unknown. The sample table lists approximately 150,000 clones, 62% of them with a count of one. The ten largest clones represent 36% of the sample. The sequenced material came from CD8+ T cells sorted from blood. The receptors originated from a human donor in good health.

The DNA for the CDR3 is TGTGCCAGTAGTTCCGGGAGCTCCTACGAGCAGTACTTC. Its protein product is CASSSGSSYEQYF. The V and J genes are TRBV19 and TRBJ2-7, with D maybe TRBD2 (6 bases). There are 13 residues in the CDR3. V lost 5 bases and J 0 bases, leaving 8 bases between the germline ends. Germline loops: CDR1 LNHDA, CDR2 SQIVND (reference sequence).

J is TRBJ1-1 and V is TRBV6-1; D gene unclear. Trimming pared 3 bases from V and 0 bases from J, leaving 5 bases between. Looked up from germline, CDR1 is MNHNS and CDR2 is SASEGT. The CDR3 loop spans 13 amino acids. This CDR3 reads CASSDGMNTEAFF. CDR3 coding DNA: TGTGCCAGCAGTGACGGGATGAACACTGAAGCTTTCTTT.

This clone was seen only a few times. The CDR3 sequence is CASSPGTGTQPQHF. The CDR3 DNA is TGCGCCAGCAGCCCAGGGACAGGGACTCAGCCCCAGCATTTT. The genes are TRBV4-1 and TRBJ1-5, with 9 bases aligning to TRBD1. This CDR3 region has 14 residues. The J segment lost 6 bases and the V segment lost 4 bases, leaving 4 bases of the junction unmatched. The germline V gene has CDR1 MGHRA and CDR2 YSYEKL.

The chain couples TRBV4-1 to TRBJ2-7; the D call may be TRBD1 or TRBD2 (6 bases each). This CDR3 has 15 amino acids. Trimming took 5 bases from V and 2 from J, leaving 16 bases between them. Germline assignment: CDR1 MGHRA and CDR2 YSYEKL. CDR3 coding DNA: TGCGCCAGCAGCGCCCGAGGGGGGTCAACCTACGAGCAGTACTTC. This codes for CASSARGGSTYEQYF.

This clone was counted between two and nine times. The chain uses TRBV12-5 and TRBJ1-1, with D unresolved. The CDR3 length is 18 residues. Trimming shortened V by 2 bases and J by 1 base, and 20 bases separated the two germline ends. CDR1 is LGHNT and CDR2 is FRNRAP in the germline V gene. The chain's CDR3 is CASGLLLTGHDRNTEAFF. The CDR3 DNA reads as TGTGCTAGTGGTTTGTTACTAACGGGCCACGATAGGAACACTGAAGCTTTCTTT.

The chain combines TRBV25-1 with TRBJ2-7, with D uncertain. V was trimmed by 5 bases and J by 5 bases, leaving 4 bases between them. CDR3 length: 10 amino acids. Per germline, CDR1 MGHDK and CDR2 SYGVNS. DNA of the CDR3: TGTGCCAGCAGTTTCGACGAGCAGTACTTC. It is translated as CASSFDEQYF.

The V gene is TRBV11-2, the J gene TRBJ2-2, with unresolved D. Germline CDR1 and CDR2: SGHAT and FQNNGV. V dropped 2 bases and J dropped 2 bases, with 12 bases sitting between them. The CDR3 extends over 16 amino acids. DNA for the CDR3: TGTGCCAGCAGCTTACCCCCGAGTCTAAACACCGGGGAGCTGTTTTTT. It specifies CASSLPPSLNTGELFF. Supplemented by reference TRBV11-2 and TRBJ2-2, the full variable domain reads EAGVAQSPRYKIIEKRQSVAFWCNPISGHATLYWYQQILGQGPKLLIQFQNNGVVDDSQLPKDRFSAERLKGVDSTLKIQPAKLEDSAVYLCASSLPPSLNTGELFFGEGSRLTVL.

J is TRBJ1-1 and V is TRBV5-4, with 11 bases that match TRBD1. V shed 4 bases, J shed 5 bases, and the junction held 10 bases outside the gene matches. The CDR3 extends over 16 amino acids. Per the germline V gene, CDR1 is SGHNT and CDR2 is YYREEE (reference sequence). This chain's CDR3 is CASSGWTGGAWTEAFF. As DNA, the CDR3 is TGTGCCAGCAGCGGATGGACAGGGGGCGCTTGGACTGAAGCTTTCTTT. Full variable domain (rest looked up from reference TRBV5-4 and TRBJ1-1): ETGVTQSPTHLIKTRGQQVTLRCSSQSGHNTVSWYQQALGQGPQFIFQYYREEENGRGNFPPRFSGLQFPNYSSELNVNALELDDSALYLCASSGWTGGAWTEAFFGQGTRLTVV.

This clone was counted only a few times. The genes are TRBV19 and TRBJ2-1; D is perhaps TRBD1 (6 bases). The germline V gene encodes CDR1 LNHDA and CDR2 SQIVND (reference sequence). The CDR3 sequence is 14 residues long. V lost 5 bases to trimming and J lost 8 bases, with 16 bases between them. The CDR3 region is CASSQMGTYHEQFF. In DNA form, the CDR3 reads TGTGCCAGTAGTCAGATGGGGACATATCATGAGCAGTTCTTC. The variable domain in full, completed from reference TRBV19 and TRBJ2-1, reads DGGITQSPKYLFRKEGQNVTLSCEQNLNHDAMYWYRQDPGQGLRLIYYSQIVNDFQKGDIAEGYSVSREKKESFPLTVTSAQKNPTAFYLCASSQMGTYHEQFFGPGTRLTVL.

V usage is TRBV30 and J usage is TRBJ2-7; D is possibly TRBD2 (5 bases). V was pared by 4 bases and J by 2 bases, with 12 bases between. Germline V gene sequence: CDR1 GTSNPN, CDR2 SVGIG (reference sequence). The CDR3 is 13 amino acids. CDR3 protein: CAWTGSEPYEQYF. For the CDR3, the DNA is TGTGCCTGGACCGGTAGCGAGCCCTACGAGCAGTACTTC.

The chain has TRBV28 and TRBJ2-7; 9 positions match TRBD1. This CDR3 is built from 19 residues. Per the germline V gene, CDR1 is MDHEN and CDR2 is SYDVKM. The trim removed 8 bases at V and 3 bases at J, leaving 23 bases unmatched. CDR3 sequence (DNA): TGTGCCAGCGCCGGCCCCGGACAGGGGTCGTGGGAGGAGATCTACGAGCAGTACTTC. This sequence encodes CASAGPGQGSWEEIYEQYF.

This clone has just one count. The rearrangement uses TRBV2 and TRBJ1-5, with D possibly matching TRBD1 (6 bases). V was trimmed by 6 bases and J by 7 bases, leaving 22 bases between them. CDR3 length equals 16 residues. In germline, CDR1 is SNHLY, CDR2 FYNNEI. The CDR3 region is CASRGGPGMGTQPQHF. The CDR3 nucleotides read TGTGCCAGCAGGGGGGGCCCGGGTATGGGAACCCAGCCCCAGCATTTT.

The J gene is TRBJ2-1, the V gene TRBV5-1, with 12 bases lining up with TRBD2. Germline loops: CDR1 SGHRS, CDR2 YFSETQ. The V and J ends lost 5 bases and 2 bases, in that order; junction bases with no gene match: 8. The CDR3 is made up of 17 amino acids. DNA of the CDR3: TGCGCCAGCAGTTTTAGTCCTAGCGGGAGGGCCTACAATGAGCAGTTCTTC. This encodes CASSFSPSGRAYNEQFF.

This clone was observed once. The chain couples TRBV30 to TRBJ1-2; D gene ambiguous. The CDR3 sequence is 14 residues long. The V and J ends lost 1 base and 4 bases respectively, with 13 bases between them. CDR1 and CDR2 (germline): GTSNPN, SVGIG (reference sequence). CDR3 bases: TGTGCCTGGAGTGAGACGGATATCGTCTATGGCTACACCTTC. Translating it yields CAWSETDIVYGYTF.

This clone has only one observation. The chain employs TRBV7-3 and TRBJ2-2; 13 bases are a match to TRBD2. Germline assignment: CDR1 SGHTA and CDR2 FQGTGA. This CDR3 comprises 18 residues. V gave up 5 bases and J gave up 7 bases; unmatched junction bases: 13. As DNA, the CDR3 is TGTGCCAGCAGCCTGATAGGGGGACTAGCGGGAAATGACGGGGAGCTGTTTTTT. Its protein product is CASSLIGGLAGNDGELFF.

CDR3 in amino acids: CASSQLTRSGNTEAFF. The CDR3 bases are TGCGCCAGCAGTCAACTGACCAGATCGGGGAACACTGAAGCTTTCTTT. This chain uses TRBV23-1 with TRBJ1-1; D uncertain. TRBV23-1 is an open reading frame, and its role is uncertain. Between the trimmed V and J ends, which lost 2 bases and 1 base, there was a span of 14 bases. This CDR3 spans 16 amino acids.

The chain carries TRBV28 and TRBJ2-1; 9 nucleotides agree with TRBD2. The trim removed 2 bases at V and 9 bases at J, leaving 8 bases unmatched. The CDR3 loop spans 15 amino acids. Germline V gene data show CDR1 as MDHEN and CDR2 as SYDVKM. CDR3 sequence (DNA): TGTGCCAGCAGTTTAGGGGCGGGAGGGCCCCCTGAGCAGTTCTTC. Protein product: CASSLGAGGPPEQFF.

This sequence joins TRBV5-6 and TRBJ2-2; D may be TRBD2 (5 bases). This CDR3 contains 17 residues. With 0 bases removed from V and 5 bases from J, the gap between germline ends came to 17 bases. The germline V gene has CDR1 SGHDT and CDR2 YYEEEE. The CDR3 DNA sequence: TGTGCCAGCAGCTTGGCCAAAGTAGTTGGGGAGACCGGGGAGCTGTTTTTT. This sequence encodes CASSLAKVVGETGELFF.

The V call is TRBV4-2, the J call TRBJ2-1, with no clear D. The length of the CDR3 is 18 residues. Germline CDR1 reads LGHNA; CDR2 reads YNFKEQ. Trimming pared 2 bases from V and 5 bases from J, leaving 22 bases between. The chain's CDR3 is CASSQREVGSYGHNEQFF. The CDR3 nucleotides are TGTGCCAGCAGCCAAAGAGAAGTGGGCTCCTACGGCCACAATGAGCAGTTCTTC.